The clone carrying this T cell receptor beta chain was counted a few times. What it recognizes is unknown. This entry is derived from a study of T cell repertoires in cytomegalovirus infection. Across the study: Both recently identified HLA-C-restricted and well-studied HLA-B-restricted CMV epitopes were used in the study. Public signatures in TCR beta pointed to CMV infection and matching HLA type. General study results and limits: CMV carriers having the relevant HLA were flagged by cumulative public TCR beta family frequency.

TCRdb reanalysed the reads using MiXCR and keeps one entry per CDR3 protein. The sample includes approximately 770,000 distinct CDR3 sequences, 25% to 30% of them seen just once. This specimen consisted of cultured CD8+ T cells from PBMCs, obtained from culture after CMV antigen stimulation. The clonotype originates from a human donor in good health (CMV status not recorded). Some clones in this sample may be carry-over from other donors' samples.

The CDR3 DNA reads TGTGCCAGCAGTTTAGGGACAGGGGCGGATGAAGCTTTCTTT. It is translated as CASSLGTGADEAFF. The rearrangement joins TRBV12-3 or TRBV12-4 to TRBJ1-1; 9 bases align to TRBD1. The V segment lost 1 base and the J segment 7 bases; nucleotides outside the gene matches: 4. The CDR3 covers 14 residues.